Listed below are T cell receptor beta chains from one sample, sequenced in a study of technical replicates of blood from a few donors. Assay used: immunoSEQ multiplex PCR; TCRdb lists only in-frame clones, some missing. The table has about 81,000 clones, 90% to 97% seen once. Specimen: T cells isolated from PBMCs. These receptors all come from a human donor in good health. The CDR3 runs from the conserved cysteine through the conserved F or W. D genes are given only for firm matches. Size values are once, few and many counts, or a class for expanded clones, and some rows have none.

j_call: TRBJ2-7
clone_size: .
v_call: TRBV18
d_call: .
cdr3_nt: TGTGCCAGCTCACCGGGTGGCGGGATCGGATCCGAGCAGTACTTC
cdr3_aa: CASSPGGGIGSEQYF

j_call: TRBJ2-7
clone_size: .
v_call: TRBV11-3
d_call: .
cdr3_nt: TGTGCCAGCAGCTTAGATCGGGGGTACAGGTCCTACGAGCAGTACTTC
cdr3_aa: CASSLDRGYRSYEQYF

j_call: TRBJ2-2
clone_size: .
v_call: TRBV4-1
d_call: .
cdr3_nt: TGCGCCAGCAGCCAAGCCGCCGGGGAGCTGTTTTTT
cdr3_aa: CASSQAAGELFF

j_call: TRBJ1-2
clone_size: .
v_call: TRBV10-3
d_call: .
cdr3_nt: TGTGCCATCAGTGATCGGACAGCTTCTATTAGCTACACCTTC
cdr3_aa: CAISDRTASISYTF

j_call: TRBJ2-3
clone_size: .
v_call: TRBV2
d_call: .
cdr3_nt: TGTGCCAGCAGTGCAGGCCCCGGCACAGATACGCAGTATTTT
cdr3_aa: CASSAGPGTDTQYF

j_call: TRBJ2-2
clone_size: .
v_call: TRBV29-1
d_call: TRBD1
cdr3_nt: TGCAGCGTTGACAGGGGGACGACCGGGGAGCTGTTTTTT
cdr3_aa: CSVDRGTTGELFF

j_call: TRBJ1-4
clone_size: .
v_call: TRBV19
d_call: .
cdr3_nt: TGTGCCAGTAGTGGTTACAGGGCCGGTAATGAAAAACTGTTTTTT
cdr3_aa: CASSGYRAGNEKLFF

j_call: TRBJ2-3
clone_size: .
v_call: TRBV9
d_call: TRBD2
cdr3_nt: TGTGCCAGCAGCGTAAGAGGTCAAGGAGCGGGCGGGAGGTTGTCAGATACGCAGTATTTT
cdr3_aa: CASSVRGQGAGGRLSDTQYF

j_call: TRBJ2-3
clone_size: once
v_call: TRBV19
d_call: .
cdr3_nt: TGTGCCAGTAGTATAGGGGCCCCAGATACGCAGTATTTT
cdr3_aa: CASSIGAPDTQYF

j_call: TRBJ1-2
clone_size: .
v_call: TRBV5-6
d_call: .
cdr3_nt: TGTGCCAGCAGCTTGGTGACCGGGGACTATGGCTACACCTTC
cdr3_aa: CASSLVTGDYGYTF

j_call: TRBJ2-1
clone_size: .
v_call: TRBV5-6
d_call: TRBD2
cdr3_nt: TGTGCCAGCAGCGTAACTAGCGGGAGGTTGGACAATGAGCAGTTCTTC
cdr3_aa: CASSVTSGRLDNEQFF

j_call: TRBJ2-1
clone_size: .
v_call: TRBV4-1
d_call: TRBD2
cdr3_nt: TGCGCCAGCAGCCAAGAACCTAGCGGGAGGGTGAATGAGCAGTTCTTC
cdr3_aa: CASSQEPSGRVNEQFF

j_call: TRBJ2-3
clone_size: .
v_call: TRBV4-3
d_call: TRBD2
cdr3_nt: TGCGCCAGCAGCCATGAAAGCGGGAGAAGCACAGATACGCAGTATTTT
cdr3_aa: CASSHESGRSTDTQYF

j_call: TRBJ2-1
clone_size: .
v_call: TRBV11-3
d_call: .
cdr3_nt: TGTGCCAGCAGCCCCGGGACTTCAAATGAGCAGTTCTTC
cdr3_aa: CASSPGTSNEQFF

j_call: TRBJ1-5
clone_size: .
v_call: TRBV7-9
d_call: TRBD1
cdr3_nt: TGTGCCAGCAGTTGGACAGGATTTAATCAGCCCCAGCATTTT
cdr3_aa: CASSWTGFNQPQHF

j_call: TRBJ2-6
clone_size: .
v_call: TRBV13
d_call: TRBD1
cdr3_nt: TGTGCCAGCCGTCTAAACAGGGGTTTCGGGGCCAACGTCCTGACTTTC
cdr3_aa: CASRLNRGFGANVLTF

j_call: TRBJ2-3
clone_size: once
v_call: TRBV7-6
d_call: .
cdr3_nt: TGTGCCAGCAGCTTAGCGCTGGGGCCAGGGTTCCCAGATACGCAGTATTTT
cdr3_aa: CASSLALGPGFPDTQYF

j_call: TRBJ1-5
clone_size: many
v_call: TRBV12-5
d_call: .
cdr3_nt: TGTGCTAGTGGACAGGGTGATCAGCCCCAGCATTTT
cdr3_aa: CASGQGDQPQHF

j_call: TRBJ1-2
clone_size: .
v_call: TRBV6-6
d_call: .
cdr3_nt: TGTGCCAGCAGCCCGGACACCTATGGCTACACCTTC
cdr3_aa: CASSPDTYGYTF

j_call: TRBJ1-2
clone_size: .
v_call: TRBV7-8
d_call: .
cdr3_nt: TGTGCCAGCAGCTTAGGGACAGCCGCCTTTAACTATGGCTACACCTTC
cdr3_aa: CASSLGTAAFNYGYTF

j_call: TRBJ2-5
clone_size: .
v_call: TRBV9
d_call: TRBD2
cdr3_nt: TGTGCCAGCAGCAAAGGGACTAGCGGGGAAGGTTGGGAGACCCAGTACTTC
cdr3_aa: CASSKGTSGEGWETQYF

j_call: TRBJ2-1
clone_size: .
v_call: TRBV28
d_call: TRBD1
cdr3_nt: TGTGCCAGCGGACGTTTAGGACAGGGGGCATCTAATGAGCAGTTCTTC
cdr3_aa: CASGRLGQGASNEQFF

j_call: TRBJ1-4
clone_size: .
v_call: TRBV6-6
d_call: .
cdr3_nt: TGTGCCAGCAGTGCTTACGCGGGCACTAATGAAAAACTGTTTTTT
cdr3_aa: CASSAYAGTNEKLFF

j_call: TRBJ1-5
clone_size: .
v_call: TRBV29-1
d_call: .
cdr3_nt: TGCAGCGTTGAGCCGGGGAACAATCAGCCCCAGCATTTT
cdr3_aa: CSVEPGNNQPQHF

j_call: TRBJ2-7
clone_size: .
v_call: TRBV4-1
d_call: TRBD1
cdr3_nt: TGCGCCAGCAGCCAGACAGGGGGGGTATACGAGCAGTACTTC
cdr3_aa: CASSQTGGVYEQYF

j_call: TRBJ1-2
clone_size: .
v_call: TRBV5-1
d_call: .
cdr3_nt: TGCGCCAGCAGCTCGTACTCCAGGGATGCTAACTATGGCTACACCTTC
cdr3_aa: CASSSYSRDANYGYTF

j_call: TRBJ2-2
clone_size: .
v_call: TRBV5-1
d_call: TRBD1
cdr3_nt: TGCGCCAGCAGTTCAAGGACAGGTACTCGCTACACCGGGGAGCTGTTTTTT
cdr3_aa: CASSSRTGTRYTGELFF

j_call: TRBJ2-7
clone_size: .
v_call: TRBV19
d_call: TRBD2
cdr3_nt: TGTGCCAGTACTCCGAGACTGGGACTAGCGGGCTTATACGAGCAGTACTTC
cdr3_aa: CASTPRLGLAGLYEQYF

j_call: TRBJ2-7
clone_size: .
v_call: TRBV29-1
d_call: TRBD1
cdr3_nt: TGCAGCGTGACCGGGACAGGGACCTACGAGCAGTACTTC
cdr3_aa: CSVTGTGTYEQYF

j_call: TRBJ2-7
clone_size: .
v_call: TRBV10-1
d_call: .
cdr3_nt: TGCGCCAGCAGTGAGTCCCCATACCGGGGGGAGCAGTACTTC
cdr3_aa: CASSESPYRGEQYF

j_call: TRBJ1-4
clone_size: .
v_call: TRBV19
d_call: .
cdr3_nt: TGTGCCAGTAGTATAGTAGCAACTAATGAAAAACTGTTTTTT
cdr3_aa: CASSIVATNEKLFF

j_call: TRBJ1-2
clone_size: .
v_call: TRBV18
d_call: TRBD1
cdr3_nt: TGTGCCAGCTCCTATGGGGACAGGGCGACTGGCTACACCTTC
cdr3_aa: CASSYGDRATGYTF

j_call: TRBJ2-1
clone_size: .
v_call: TRBV15
d_call: TRBD2
cdr3_nt: TGTGCCACCAGCAGAGAGGGGGGGAGCTCCTACAATGAGCAGTTCTTC
cdr3_aa: CATSREGGSSYNEQFF

j_call: TRBJ1-2
clone_size: .
v_call: TRBV28
d_call: TRBD1
cdr3_nt: TGTGCCAGCAGCCTAGTGGACAGGGCTAACTATGGCTACACCTTC
cdr3_aa: CASSLVDRANYGYTF

j_call: TRBJ1-1
clone_size: .
v_call: TRBV6-5
d_call: .
cdr3_nt: TGTGCCAGCCTCAGGGGCCTACGGGCTTTCTTT
cdr3_aa: CASLRGLRAFF

j_call: TRBJ2-1
clone_size: .
v_call: TRBV27
d_call: .
cdr3_nt: TGTGCCAGCAGTTTCCTAGCTTTATCCTACAATGAGCAGTTCTTC
cdr3_aa: CASSFLALSYNEQFF

j_call: TRBJ1-2
clone_size: once
v_call: TRBV6-5
d_call: .
cdr3_nt: TGTGCCAGCAGTTACTCAGGGGCAGGCTACACCTTC
cdr3_aa: CASSYSGAGYTF

j_call: TRBJ2-1
clone_size: once
v_call: TRBV4-3
d_call: TRBD1
cdr3_nt: TGCGCCAGCAGCGGAAGGGGACAGGGGGCTTTGGAGCAGTTCTTC
cdr3_aa: CASSGRGQGALEQFF

j_call: TRBJ1-1
clone_size: .
v_call: TRBV7-2
d_call: .
cdr3_nt: TGTGCCAGCAGCTTCTATGGGGGGATCACTGAAGCTTTCTTT
cdr3_aa: CASSFYGGITEAFF

j_call: TRBJ2-5
clone_size: .
v_call: TRBV7-8
d_call: .
cdr3_nt: TGTGCCAGCAGCCTCCGCCCACAGGCTCTTAGTCGGGAGACCCAGTACTTC
cdr3_aa: CASSLRPQALSRETQYF

j_call: TRBJ1-2
clone_size: .
v_call: TRBV5-6
d_call: TRBD1
cdr3_nt: TGTGCCAGCAGCTTCGACAGGGGGCTACATGGCTACACCTTC
cdr3_aa: CASSFDRGLHGYTF

j_call: TRBJ2-2
clone_size: .
v_call: TRBV28
d_call: TRBD1
cdr3_nt: TGTGCCAGCAGACTAACAGGGGGCACCGGGGAGCTGTTTTTT
cdr3_aa: CASRLTGGTGELFF

j_call: TRBJ2-7
clone_size: .
v_call: TRBV5-4
d_call: TRBD2
cdr3_nt: TGTGCCAGCAGCTGGAGCGGGAGCGCAGGGTACGAGCAGTACTTC
cdr3_aa: CASSWSGSAGYEQYF

j_call: TRBJ1-1
clone_size: .
v_call: TRBV18
d_call: .
cdr3_nt: TGTGCCAGCTCACCAAGAATTCTCGAACAGGAAGCTTTCTTT
cdr3_aa: CASSPRILEQEAFF

j_call: TRBJ1-2
clone_size: .
v_call: TRBV4-1
d_call: .
cdr3_nt: TGCGCCAGCAGCCCGGAGCCGGGGTACGAAGATGGCTACACCTTC
cdr3_aa: CASSPEPGYEDGYTF

j_call: TRBJ1-4
clone_size: .
v_call: TRBV7-9
d_call: TRBD1
cdr3_nt: TGTGCCAGCAGCCCAACACAGGGGGTGGGTGAAAAACTGTTTTTT
cdr3_aa: CASSPTQGVGEKLFF

j_call: TRBJ2-7
clone_size: .
v_call: TRBV4-1
d_call: TRBD2
cdr3_nt: TGCGCCAGCAGCCAACTAGCGGGAGGGCCATACGAGCAGTACTTC
cdr3_aa: CASSQLAGGPYEQYF

j_call: TRBJ2-1
clone_size: .
v_call: TRBV7-6
d_call: TRBD2
cdr3_nt: TGTGCCAGCAGGCAAACTAGCGGGAGGGCCGATGAGCAGTTCTTC
cdr3_aa: CASRQTSGRADEQFF

j_call: TRBJ2-5
clone_size: .
v_call: TRBV5-6
d_call: TRBD1
cdr3_nt: TGTGCCAGCAGCTTGGCTAGGGGGCTGGGGGAGACCCAGTACTTC
cdr3_aa: CASSLARGLGETQYF